Below are 31 T cell receptor beta chains sequenced from a single sample in a study of blood T cell repertoires in COVID-19. Generated by immunoSEQ multiplex PCR, the TCRdb table keeps only in-frame clones and is missing some. The sample shows about 220,000 clones, roughly 80% of them seen only once. What was sequenced was peripheral blood. The receptors originated from a woman in her fifties or sixties who had recovered from COVID-19.

The chain combines TRBV4-2 with TRBJ2-2, with 7 bases that match TRBD2. Trimming removed 1 base from V and 5 bases from J; junction bases left unmatched: 4. The CDR3 totals 15 residues. CDR1 and CDR2 from the germline V gene are LGHNA and YNFKEQ. This CDR3 is CASSQGGGGTGELFF. The CDR3 nucleotides read TGTGCCAGCAGCCAAGGGGGGGGAGGTACCGGGGAGCTGTTTTTT.

The gene calls are TRBV14 and TRBJ2-3; TRBD2 matches at 8 bases. Germline V CDR1 and CDR2: SGHDN, FVKESK. CDR3 length: 17 amino acids. The V segment lost 4 bases and the J segment 6 bases; nucleotides outside the gene matches: 15. CDR3 nucleotides: TGTGCCAGCAGCCGTACCGGGACTAGAATTCGGGGTGATACGCAGTATTTT. Amino acid sequence: CASSRTGTRIRGDTQYF.

The chain employs TRBV7-9 and TRBJ1-2; the match to TRBD1 covers 8 bases. V gave up 5 bases and J gave up 6 bases; unmatched junction bases: 8. The CDR3 totals 14 residues. Germline V gene data show CDR1 as SEHNR and CDR2 as FQNEAQ (reference sequence). The CDR3 region has the DNA TGTGCCAGCAGCCCAGGGGCAGGGGGCCATGGCTACACCTTC. Its translation is CASSPGAGGHGYTF.

The rearrangement links TRBV29-1 to TRBJ2-5; 11 bases fit TRBD2. J lost 4 bases, V lost 0 bases, and 13 bases had no gene match. The CDR3 extends over 18 amino acids. CDR1 is SQVTM, CDR2 ANQGSEA, per germline. As DNA, the CDR3 is TGCAGCGTTGAAGACCCCCGTAAGCTAGCGGGGGGTGGAGAGACCCAGTACTTC. This sequence encodes CSVEDPRKLAGGGETQYF.

The chain uses TRBV6-1 and TRBJ1-2, with D perhaps matching TRBD1 (5 bases). V gave up 3 bases and J gave up 5 bases, with 7 bases separating them. CDR3 size: 12 residues. Looked up from germline, CDR1 is MNHNS and CDR2 is SASEGT. For the CDR3, the DNA is TGTGCCAGCAGTGAGGGGCCTTATGGCTACACCTTC. It specifies CASSEGPYGYTF.

This chain connects TRBV10-3 to TRBJ2-3, with D possibly being TRBD2 (6 bases). V was shortened by 6 bases and J by 5 bases, with 12 bases between the two germline ends. Germline V lookup: CDR1 ENHRY, CDR2 SYGVKD. The CDR3 length is 13 residues. CDR3 region: CAIRPGGIDTQYF. As DNA, the CDR3 is TGTGCCATCAGGCCAGGAGGGATAGATACGCAGTATTTT.

The chain employs TRBV25-1 and TRBJ2-5, with 8 nucleotides matching TRBD1. V shed 6 bases, J shed 2 bases, and the junction held 11 bases outside the gene matches. This CDR3 is 16 amino acids long. The V gene's germline CDR1 is MGHDK and CDR2 SYGVNS. Here the CDR3 DNA reads TGTGCCAGCAGAGGCCACGGACAGGGCGATCAAGAGACCCAGTACTTC. This encodes CASRGHGQGDQETQYF.

The chain joins TRBV27 to TRBJ1-2, with D possibly TRBD1 on 6 matching bases. V shed 5 bases and J shed 4 bases, with 14 bases lying between them. This CDR3 region has 14 residues. CDR1 MNHEY and CDR2 SMNVEV come from the germline V gene (reference sequence). The CDR3 DNA reads as TGTGCCAGCAGTGCCTGGGACACGGGCTATGGCTACACCTTC. It translates to CASSAWDTGYGYTF.

This clone was counted a single time. The rearrangement uses TRBV11-2 and TRBJ2-5; possibly TRBD1 for D (5 bases). The V gene lost 8 bases and the J gene lost 3 bases, with 22 bases spanning the gap. CDR3 length equals 16 residues. Per the germline V gene, CDR1 is SGHAT and CDR2 is FQNNGV. This CDR3 reads CASGPPGPGPEETQYF. The CDR3 bases are TGTGCCAGCGGCCCGCCCGGACCAGGGCCCGAAGAGACCCAGTACTTC. The variable domain in full, with the rest retrieved from reference TRBV11-2 and TRBJ2-5, is EAGVAQSPRYKIIEKRQSVAFWCNPISGHATLYWYQQILGQGPKLLIQFQNNGVVDDSQLPKDRFSAERLKGVDSTLKIQPAKLEDSAVYLCASGPPGPGPEETQYFGPGTRLLVL.

The rearrangement links TRBV3-1 (or the pseudogene TRBV3-2) to TRBJ2-7, with D possibly TRBD2 on 7 matching bases. With 5 bases removed from V and 2 bases from J, the gap between germline ends came to 16 bases. CDR3 length: 15 amino acids. CDR1 is LGHDT, CDR2 YNNKEL, per germline (reference sequence). CDR3 coding DNA: TGTGCCAGCAGCACCGGGGGGCCCGCACCCTACGAGCAGTACTTC. This encodes CASSTGGPAPYEQYF.

This clone was seen only a few times. The gene calls are TRBV13 and TRBJ2-3, with 10 bases that match TRBD1. Germline V gene data show CDR1 as PRHDT and CDR2 as FYEKMQ (reference sequence). With V trimmed by 5 bases and J by 1 base, 6 bases remained unmatched. CDR3 length: 16 amino acids. The CDR3, as DNA: TGTGCCAGCAGCAACCGACAGGGGGCCGGCACAGATACGCAGTATTTT. Translated, it gives CASSNRQGAGTDTQYF.

V is TRBV6-5 and J is TRBJ1-2; 10 bases are shared with TRBD1. CDR1 is MNHEY, CDR2 SVGAGI, per germline. V trimming: 8 bases; J trimming: 6 bases; junction bases outside the gene matches: 3. The CDR3 consists of 12 residues. In DNA form, the CDR3 reads TGTGCCAGCTCGACAGGGGGCCATGGCTACACCTTC. The encoded protein is CASSTGGHGYTF.

This clone appeared a single time. The chain recombines TRBV4-1 with TRBJ2-3; TRBD2 matches at 8 bases. CDR1 MGHRA and CDR2 YSYEKL come from the germline V gene. CDR3 size: 18 residues. V shed 0 bases, J shed 1 base, and the junction held 9 bases outside the gene matches. CDR3 bases: TGCGCCAGCAGCCAAGATTACGGGAGGGCAGGGGGCACAGATACGCAGTATTTT. Translated: CASSQDYGRAGGTDTQYF.

In this sample, this clone turned up once. The gene calls are TRBV3-1 (or the pseudogene TRBV3-2) and TRBJ2-7, with 7 bases that match TRBD1. J lost 3 bases, V lost 5 bases, and 1 base had no gene match. The CDR3 length is 12 residues. Germline V gene data show CDR1 as LGHDT and CDR2 as YNNKEL (reference sequence). The CDR3 here is CASSDRVYEQYF. The DNA of the CDR3 is TGTGCCAGCAGCGACAGGGTCTACGAGCAGTACTTC.

The chain combines TRBV7-6 with TRBJ2-1; TRBD1 matches 11 bases. This CDR3 contains 17 residues. Germline assignment: CDR1 SGHVS and CDR2 FNYEAQ. J was trimmed by 9 bases and V by 0 bases; bases with no gene match: 10. The CDR3 loop reads CASSLAGGTGGRSEQFF. The CDR3 DNA reads TGTGCCAGCAGCTTAGCGGGCGGGACAGGGGGGAGAAGTGAGCAGTTCTTC.

V and J are TRBV7-3 and TRBJ2-3; 7 bases map to TRBD1. V lost 4 bases, J lost 0 bases, and 1 base stayed unmatched. Germline V gene sequence: CDR1 SGHTA, CDR2 FQGTGA. The CDR3 extends over 14 amino acids. DNA for the CDR3: TGTGCCAGCAGCTGGGGACAGAGCACAGATACGCAGTATTTT. Residues: CASSWGQSTDTQYF.

This clone occurred once. The chain is built from TRBV6-5 and TRBJ2-3; D unclear. The length of the CDR3 is 13 residues. Trimming cost V 3 bases and J 0 bases, with 4 bases left between them. CDR1 is MNHEY and CDR2 is SVGAGI in the germline V gene. In DNA, the CDR3 is TGTGCCAGCAGTTATATGAGCACAGATACGCAGTATTTT. The encoded protein is CASSYMSTDTQYF.

V is TRBV5-4 and J is TRBJ2-7; D call uncertain. Germline values: CDR1 SGHNT, CDR2 YYREEE (reference sequence). Trimming pared 0 bases from V and 2 bases from J, leaving 9 bases between. The length of the CDR3 is 14 residues. In DNA, the CDR3 is TGTGCCAGCAGCTTGGGGCCAGAAACCTACGAGCAGTACTTC. This translates into CASSLGPETYEQYF.

The chain links TRBV5-1 to TRBJ1-2; D unresolved. The CDR3 contains 14 residues. The V end was cut by 0 bases, the J end by 4 bases, with 10 bases between. Germline values: CDR1 SGHRS, CDR2 YFSETQ. CDR3 DNA: TGCGCCAGCAGCTTGGCCCGGGAGATCTATGGCTACACCTTC. Encoded protein: CASSLAREIYGYTF.

This rearrangement joins TRBV7-9 to TRBJ2-7; D gene unclear. V was cut by 1 base and J by 0 bases, with 7 bases left in between. Germline V CDR1 and CDR2: SEHNR, FQNEAQ (reference sequence). This CDR3 has 14 amino acids. CDR3 DNA sequence: TGTGCCAGCAGCTTAGGTCAGGACTCCTACGAGCAGTACTTC. Amino acid sequence: CASSLGQDSYEQYF.

The genes are TRBV5-6 and TRBJ2-7; TRBD2 is a possible D gene (5 bases). V was pared by 4 bases and J by 0 bases, with 8 bases between. The CDR3 is 13 residues long. Germline V gene sequence: CDR1 SGHDT, CDR2 YYEEEE. CDR3 amino acids: CASSPGSSYEQYF. The DNA for the CDR3 is TGTGCCAGCAGCCCGGGGTCCTCCTACGAGCAGTACTTC.

This chain uses TRBV13 with TRBJ1-5; D is undetermined. CDR1 is PRHDT and CDR2 is FYEKMQ in the germline V gene (reference sequence). The CDR3 is 13 amino acids. V shed 4 bases and J shed 2 bases, with 6 bases lying between them. The CDR3 reads CASSWQGNQPQHF. CDR3 bases: TGTGCCAGCAGCTGGCAGGGCAATCAGCCCCAGCATTTT.

The chain combines TRBV5-4 with TRBJ2-1; 9 bases are shared with TRBD2. The V gene end was trimmed by 3 bases and the J gene end by 8 bases; junction bases not matched to a gene: 15. Germline CDR1 and CDR2: SGHNT and YYREEE (reference sequence). The CDR3 covers 17 residues. The DNA for the CDR3 is TGTGCCAGCAGCTCCCGAAGCGGGGGGTCCAATTGGCATGAGCAGTTCTTC. It yields the protein CASSSRSGGSNWHEQFF.

The chain joins TRBV4-3 to TRBJ1-1, with D tentatively TRBD1 (5 bases). The V gene's germline CDR1 is LGHNA and CDR2 YSLEER. The length of the CDR3 is 13 residues. V lost 1 base, J lost 8 bases, and 11 bases lay in between. CDR3 sequence reads: CASSQGPGLEAFF. CDR3 in DNA: TGCGCCAGCAGCCAAGGTCCGGGACTAGAAGCTTTCTTT.

This chain uses TRBV5-1 with TRBJ2-7, with D uncertain. The length of the CDR3 is 13 residues. V dropped 1 base and J dropped 2 bases, with 7 bases sitting between them. The V gene's germline CDR1 is SGHRS and CDR2 YFSETQ. CDR3 sequence reads: CASSLWATYEQYF. CDR3 nucleotides: TGCGCCAGCAGCTTGTGGGCCACCTACGAGCAGTACTTC.

The chain couples TRBV18 to TRBJ1-1; maybe TRBD1 (6 bases). V gave up 4 bases and J gave up 4 bases, with 16 bases separating them. The CDR3 totals 15 residues. Germline-derived CDR1 and CDR2 are KGHSH and LQKENI. CDR3 protein: CASSRITGWGTEAFF. CDR3 coding DNA: TGTGCCAGCTCACGGATTACAGGGTGGGGCACTGAAGCTTTCTTT.

This sequence joins TRBV7-9 and TRBJ1-6, with D possibly matching TRBD1 (5 bases). The CDR3 runs to 15 residues. Germline V lookup: CDR1 SEHNR, CDR2 FQNEAQ (reference sequence). V gave up 1 base and J gave up 8 bases, with 12 bases separating them. The CDR3 region is CASSLVGQGYSPLHF. The CDR3 DNA follows: TGTGCCAGCAGCTTAGTAGGGCAGGGATATTCACCCCTCCACTTT.

On this clone: The junction differs from germline at one of its ends, possibly a read error. The chain employs TRBV11-3 and TRBJ1-1; D not resolved. The germline CDR1 and CDR2 sequences are SGHNT and YENEEA. The CDR3 covers 13 residues. The CDR3 DNA sequence: TGTGCCAGCAGCCTAGAACGGGACACTGAAGCTTTCTTT. Amino acid sequence: CASSLERDTEAFF.

The gene calls are TRBV27 and TRBJ2-3; the match to TRBD1 covers 11 bases. This CDR3 has 17 amino acids. CDR1 is MNHEY and CDR2 is SMNVEV in the germline V gene (reference sequence). V lost 0 bases, J lost 5 bases, and 7 bases stayed unmatched. As DNA, the CDR3 is TGTGCCAGCAGTTTATCGTTAGGACAGGGGGCGAGAGATACGCAGTATTTT. Encoded protein: CASSLSLGQGARDTQYF.

The V call is TRBV5-1, the J call TRBJ2-7; no reliable D call. The CDR3 totals 12 residues. Trimming took 1 base from V and 6 from J, leaving 8 bases between them. Germline values: CDR1 SGHRS, CDR2 YFSETQ. DNA of the CDR3: TGCGCCAGCAGCTTGTTCGGGTTCGAGCAGTACTTC. Amino acid sequence: CASSLFGFEQYF.

V gene TRBV5-1 combines with J gene TRBJ2-3, with 9 bases fitting TRBD2. Germline V gives CDR1 SGHRS, CDR2 YFSETQ. The V segment lost 3 bases and the J segment 1 base; nucleotides outside the gene matches: 9. This CDR3 has 17 amino acids. The CDR3 region has the DNA TGCGCCAGCAGCTCGGCTAGTCTAGCGGGGCGCACAGATACGCAGTATTTT. Its translation is CASSSASLAGRTDTQYF.